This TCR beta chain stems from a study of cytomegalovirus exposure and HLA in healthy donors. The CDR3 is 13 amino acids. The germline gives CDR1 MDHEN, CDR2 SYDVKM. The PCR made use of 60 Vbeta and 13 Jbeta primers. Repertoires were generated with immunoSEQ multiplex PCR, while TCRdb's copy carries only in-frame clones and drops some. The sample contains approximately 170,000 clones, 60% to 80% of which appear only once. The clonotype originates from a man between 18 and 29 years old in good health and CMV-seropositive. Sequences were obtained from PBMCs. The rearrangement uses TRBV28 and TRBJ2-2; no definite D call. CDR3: CAHEIPNTGELFF. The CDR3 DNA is TGTGCTCACGAGATCCCGAACACCGGGGAGCTGTTTTTT.